This is a list of T cell receptor beta chains from one sample in a study of blood T cell repertoires in COVID-19. Sequencing was performed with immunoSEQ multiplex PCR; in TCRdb, only in-frame clones are kept and a portion is missing. The repertoire holds about 250,000 clones, with roughly 87% as singletons. Sequencing was performed on peripheral blood. All receptors derive from a man in his late teens or twenties with active or convalescent COVID-19. CDR3s include the opening cysteine and the closing phenylalanine or tryptophan. The order of the fields is J gene, V gene, clone size, D gene, CDR3 DNA, CDR3 protein. D genes are given only for firm matches. Expanded clones get a size class; other rows say once, few or many, or leave the size out.

>TRBJ2-7|TRBV7-8|.|.
TGTGCCAGCAGCTTAGATCCCTCGGGAGTAGGCAAGCAGTACTTC
CASSLDPSGVGKQYF
>TRBJ2-7|TRBV12-3/TRBV12-4|.|TRBD1
TGTGCCAGCAGCCGGGACAGCTCCTACGAGCAGTACTTC
CASSRDSSYEQYF
>TRBJ1-5|TRBV19|.|TRBD1
TGTGCCAGTCGTGGCAGGGGGCTATCCAATCAGCCCCAGCATTTT
CASRGRGLSNQPQHF
>TRBJ2-1|TRBV28|.|TRBD2
TGTGCCAGCAGTTTTCTTACTAGCGGGAGGGATGAGCAGTTCTTC
CASSFLTSGRDEQFF
>TRBJ2-1|TRBV11-2|.|.
TGTGCCAGCAGCTTAAGGTCGAGCGGGCCTTCTGAGGGTGAGCAGTTCTTC
CASSLRSSGPSEGEQFF
>TRBJ2-5|TRBV5-4|.|TRBD2
TGTGCCAGCAGCTCGAGACTAGCGGGACAAGAGACCCAGTACTTC
CASSSRLAGQETQYF
>TRBJ2-7|TRBV7-9|.|.
TGTGCCAGCAGCTCTACAAGACTAGTAGCGGACGAGCAGTACTTC
CASSSTRLVADEQYF
>TRBJ2-3|TRBV7-9|.|TRBD2
TGTGCCAGCAGCTTCAAGAGCGGGACTAGCACAGATACGCAGTATTTT
CASSFKSGTSTDTQYF
>TRBJ1-3|TRBV5-1|.|.
TGCGCCAGCAGCTTGGTATCCCGCGGGGACACCATATATTTT
CASSLVSRGDTIYF
>TRBJ1-2|TRBV13|.|.
TGTGCCAGCAGCTTAGGCAGGGGAAGCTATGGCTACACCTTC
CASSLGRGSYGYTF
>TRBJ2-7|TRBV25-1|.|.
TGTGCCAGCAGTGATAGACAGGTATTCTACGAGCAGTACTTC
CASSDRQVFYEQYF
>TRBJ2-1|TRBV4-3|.|.
TGCGCCAGCAGCCCCCGGGTAGCGCCTGTCTCCTACAATGAGCAGTTCTTC
CASSPRVAPVSYNEQFF
>TRBJ2-7|TRBV7-9|.|TRBD1
TGTGCCAGCTCCGCCGGGACAGGGACCTACGAGCAGTACTTC
CASSAGTGTYEQYF
>TRBJ1-2|TRBV6-2/TRBV6-3|.|TRBD1
TGTGCCAGCAGTTACTCGATTTTTGTGAAGGGTAGGGGGCAGGATGGCTACACCTTC
CASSYSIFVKGRGQDGYTF
>TRBJ2-3|TRBV11-2|.|TRBD1
TGTGCCAGCAGCATCCGGGACAGGGGTAAAATAAGAGTCACAGATACGCAGTATTTT
CASSIRDRGKIRVTDTQYF
>TRBJ1-6|TRBV19|.|.
TGTGCCAGTAGTATCGCAGGGACTTTGGGTTCATATAATTCACCCCTCCACTTT
CASSIAGTLGSYNSPLHF
>TRBJ2-7|TRBV29-1|.|.
TGCAGCGTTGTAGGAGGCAGGGGAGCTAACGAGCAGTACTTC
CSVVGGRGANEQYF
>TRBJ1-2|TRBV6-6|.|.
TGTGCCAGCAACCAAGGGAGCGGCTACACCTTC
CASNQGSGYTF
>TRBJ1-5|TRBV28|.|.
TGTGCCAGCAGTTCGACAGACTTAGGTCAGCCCCAGCATTTT
CASSSTDLGQPQHF
>TRBJ1-3|TRBV7-6|.|.
TGTGCCAGCAGCTTAGGCTCCCACTTCTCTGGAAACACCATATATTTT
CASSLGSHFSGNTIYF
>TRBJ2-2|TRBV29-1|.|TRBD1
TGCAGCGTGGGGGGAGCGGGACAGGGAACCGGGGAGCTGTTTTTT
CSVGGAGQGTGELFF
>TRBJ2-3|TRBV5-6|.|TRBD2
TGTGCCAGCAGGATACTAGCGGGGACCCTCACAGATACGCAGTATTTT
CASRILAGTLTDTQYF
>TRBJ2-1|TRBV11-3|.|TRBD2
TGTGCCAGCAGCTTTGGTCGTTTTAGCGGGGGGGGTTACAATGAGCAGTTCTTC
CASSFGRFSGGGYNEQFF
>TRBJ2-7|TRBV5-8|once|TRBD1
TGTGCCAGCAGCTTGGGCTTTAGGGACAGGGTATACGAGCAGTACTTC
CASSLGFRDRVYEQYF
>TRBJ1-3|TRBV7-2|.|TRBD1
TGTGCCAGCAGGTTGACAGGGACAGGAAACACCATATATTTT
CASRLTGTGNTIYF
>TRBJ2-1|TRBV7-3|.|TRBD2
TGTGCCAGCAGCTTAACTAGCGGGAGTTTGTATGAGCAGTTCTTC
CASSLTSGSLYEQFF
>TRBJ2-6|TRBV19|.|.
TGTGCCAGTAGTGCGGGACAGCACTCTGGGGCCAACGTCCTGACTTTC
CASSAGQHSGANVLTF
>TRBJ1-1|TRBV9|.|.
TGTGCCAGCAGCCCTGACGACACCGCGAACACTGAAGCTTTCTTT
CASSPDDTANTEAFF
>TRBJ2-2|TRBV7-8|.|TRBD1
TGTGCCAGCAGCTCTTCACGGACAGGGTTGCACGGGGAGCTGTTTTTT
CASSSSRTGLHGELFF
>TRBJ1-2|TRBV29-1|.|.
TGCAGCGTTTTGGAGGTTATCTATGGCTACACCTTC
CSVLEVIYGYTF
>TRBJ2-7|TRBV28|.|TRBD2
TGTGCCAGCAGTTTGAGCGGGAGTTCCTACGAGCAGTACTTC
CASSLSGSSYEQYF
>TRBJ1-2|TRBV5-4|.|.
TGTGCCAGCAGCTTTTTGGGGGGGCGCAACTATGGCTACACCTTC
CASSFLGGRNYGYTF
>TRBJ2-5|TRBV4-2|.|.
TGTGCCAGCAGCCAAGATGCGGGAGAGACCCAGTACTTC
CASSQDAGETQYF
>TRBJ2-3|TRBV27|.|TRBD1
TGTGCCAGCGGTAGGGACAGGGGAACAGATACGCAGTATTTT
CASGRDRGTDTQYF
>TRBJ1-1|TRBV7-2|.|.
TGTGCCAGCAGATATTCGGGATTGAACACTGAAGCTTTCTTT
CASRYSGLNTEAFF
>TRBJ1-2|TRBV5-8|.|TRBD1
TGTGCCAGCATCCCGACAGGGACCTATGGCTACACCTTC
CASIPTGTYGYTF
>TRBJ1-5|TRBV9|once|.
TGTGCCAGCAGCGTAGATCCCCAGGGAAATCAGCCCCAGCATTTT
CASSVDPQGNQPQHF
>TRBJ1-1|TRBV19|.|TRBD1
TGTGCCAGTAGAAGACAGGGGGGCATGAACACTGAAGCTTTCTTT
CASRRQGGMNTEAFF
>TRBJ2-1|TRBV5-1|.|TRBD1
TGCGCCAGCAGTCCCGGGACAGGGGTCTACAATGAGCAGTTCTTC
CASSPGTGVYNEQFF
>TRBJ1-5|TRBV19|.|.
TGTGCCAGTAGTCCAAGATCGCCAGGGCCGTATCAGCCCCAGCATTTT
CASSPRSPGPYQPQHF
>TRBJ2-1|TRBV10-2|.|.
TGCGCCAGCAGTGAAACACGGGTCTCCAATGAGCAGTTCTTC
CASSETRVSNEQFF
>TRBJ2-1|TRBV7-3|.|TRBD2
TGTGCCAGCAGCTTAACGGGACTAGCGGGTCACAATGAGCAGTTCTTC
CASSLTGLAGHNEQFF
>TRBJ1-6|TRBV9|.|.
TGTGCCAGCAGCGTAGCGGGGGGCGCGAATTCACCCCTCCACTTT
CASSVAGGANSPLHF
>TRBJ2-7|TRBV7-8|.|TRBD2
TGTGCCAGCAGCTTAGGGGGACTAGCGGCAACCTACGAGCAGTACTTC
CASSLGGLAATYEQYF
>TRBJ2-3|TRBV28|.|TRBD1
TGTGCCAGCAGTCGCGGACAGGGGTTTTTTACGCAGTATTTT
CASSRGQGFFTQYF
>TRBJ1-1|TRBV5-1|.|TRBD1
TGCGCCAGCAGCCAAACAGGGGGCTCTGAAGCTTTCTTT
CASSQTGGSEAFF
>TRBJ2-2|TRBV7-2|once|.
TGTGCCAGCAGCTTAGCGGGGGCTAGCCGACGCGGGGAGCTGTTTTTT
CASSLAGASRRGELFF
>TRBJ1-6|TRBV9|.|.
TGTGCCAGCAGCGTCTCCGGTCCCGCGCCCCTCCACTTT
CASSVSGPAPLHF
>TRBJ2-3|TRBV21-1|once|.
TGTGCCAGCAGCCAGAACAGGACCACAGATACGCAGTATTTT
CASSQNRTTDTQYF
>TRBJ1-5|TRBV10-3|.|TRBD1
TGTGCCATCAGTGAATTCAGGGGGGGCAATCAGCCCCAGCATTTT
CAISEFRGGNQPQHF
>TRBJ1-6|TRBV7-3|.|TRBD1
TGTGCCAGCAGCCAGGGACAGGGTAATTCACCCCTCCACTTT
CASSQGQGNSPLHF
>TRBJ2-3|TRBV11-3|.|.
TGTGCCAGCAGCTTAGGGGGAGGACCAGATACGCAGTATTTT
CASSLGGGPDTQYF
>TRBJ1-4|TRBV4-3|.|.
TGCGCCAGCAGCCAGGGACTGACTAATGAAAAACTGTTTTTT
CASSQGLTNEKLFF
>TRBJ1-6|TRBV14|.|TRBD1
TGTGCCAGCAGCCAAGATATCAGGGGGCGTTTCCCGACGAACTATAATTCACCCCTCCACTTT
CASSQDIRGRFPTNYNSPLHF
>TRBJ2-2|TRBV24-1|.|TRBD1
TGTGCCACCAGTGACCCGGACAGGGGGGGCACCGGGGAGCTGTTTTTT
CATSDPDRGGTGELFF
>TRBJ2-4|TRBV10-1|.|.
TGCGCCGACGACATAGCGGTAGCCAAAAACATTCAGTACTTC
CADDIAVAKNIQYF
>TRBJ1-1|TRBV6-5|.|.
TGTGCCAGCAGCTCAGGGAGGGACACTGAAGCTTTCTTT
CASSSGRDTEAFF